A single sample is the source of the 27 T cell receptor beta chains below, sequenced in a study of cytomegalovirus exposure and HLA in healthy donors. The PCR made use of 60 Vbeta and 13 Jbeta primers. Assay used: immunoSEQ multiplex PCR; TCRdb lists only in-frame clones, some missing. Of some 200,000 clones listed, 80% to 90% were seen once; the top ten hold more than 0.8%. Sequencing was carried out using PBMCs. The receptors here all came from a woman younger than 35 in good health and CMV-seronegative.

The chain couples TRBV15 to TRBJ1-6, with D tentatively TRBD1 (6 bases). Germline CDR1 is LNHNV and CDR2 is YYDKDF (reference sequence). V was trimmed by 4 bases and J by 9 bases, leaving 13 bases between them. The CDR3 is 14 residues long. The CDR3 loop is CATSMGHEGSPLHF. CDR3 DNA sequence: TGTGCCACCAGCATGGGACATGAAGGTTCACCCCTCCACTTT.

The V and J genes are TRBV5-1 and TRBJ1-1, with 7 bases identical to TRBD1. In germline, CDR1 is SGHRS, CDR2 YFSETQ. V shed 1 base and J 5 bases; nucleotides not matched to a gene: 8. The CDR3 consists of 15 residues. CDR3 DNA sequence: TGCGCCAGCAGCTTGTTCCCGGACAGGTGGACTGAAGCTTTCTTT. It encodes CASSLFPDRWTEAFF.

This clone was picked up a small number of times. The rearrangement joins TRBV7-2 to TRBJ2-3; 14 nucleotides match TRBD2. The germline V gene encodes CDR1 SGHTA and CDR2 FQGNSA. Trimming at V came to 3 bases and at J to 5 bases, leaving 7 bases not matched to a gene. CDR3 length: 17 residues. CDR3 coding DNA: TGTGCCAGCAGCTTCCTCCCGACTAGCGGGAGGGAAGATACGCAGTATTTT. This codes for CASSFLPTSGREDTQYF.

The genes are TRBV2 and TRBJ2-3, with D perhaps matching TRBD2 (5 bases). CDR3 length: 15 amino acids. Trimming shortened V by 5 bases and J by 0 bases, and 12 bases separated the two germline ends. CDR1 SNHLY and CDR2 FYNNEI come from the germline V gene. CDR3: CASSRIGVSTDTQYF. As DNA, the CDR3 is TGTGCCAGCAGTAGGATCGGGGTTAGCACAGATACGCAGTATTTT.

The J gene is TRBJ1-1, the V gene TRBV5-1; TRBD1 is a possible D gene (5 bases). V lost 5 bases and J lost 1, with 18 bases in between. From germline, CDR1 is SGHRS and CDR2 YFSETQ. The CDR3 extends over 16 amino acids. In DNA form, the CDR3 reads TGCGCCAGCAGTCTTACTCAGGGAGCGGGGAACACTGAAGCTTTCTTT. Translated: CASSLTQGAGNTEAFF.

The V and J genes are TRBV6-4 and TRBJ1-2; 9 bases match TRBD1. CDR1 MRHNA and CDR2 SNTAGT come from the germline V gene. The CDR3 has 13 amino acids. Trimming cost V 2 bases and J 8 bases; bases outside gene matches: 3. The CDR3 sequence: CASSDRQGGGYTF. The CDR3 nucleotides are TGTGCCAGCAGTGACAGACAGGGGGGGGGCTACACCTTC.

V gene TRBV7-9 combines with J gene TRBJ2-3; 8 bases line up with TRBD2. There are 16 residues in the CDR3. Germline CDR1 and CDR2: SEHNR and FQNEAQ (reference sequence). The V segment lost 3 bases and the J segment 0 bases; nucleotides outside the gene matches: 5. The CDR3 loop reads CASSFRGGTSTDTQYF. The CDR3 bases are TGTGCCAGCAGCTTTCGCGGGGGGACTAGCACAGATACGCAGTATTTT.

This clone was detected only a few times. The chain uses TRBV7-6 and TRBJ2-3; D perhaps matches TRBD2 (5 bases). Trimming removed 0 bases from V and 6 bases from J, with 19 bases in between. The CDR3 totals 17 residues. From germline, CDR1 is SGHVS and CDR2 FNYEAQ. The chain's CDR3 is CASSLALSGEADDTQYF. CDR3 DNA: TGTGCCAGCAGCTTAGCGCTAAGCGGTGAGGCCGACGATACGCAGTATTTT. The full variable domain, its missing parts supplied by reference TRBV7-6 and TRBJ2-3, is GAGVSQSPRYKVTKRGQDVALRCDPISGHVSLYWYRQALGQGPEFLTYFNYEAQQDKSGLPNDRFSAERPEGSISTLTIQRTEQRDSAMYRCASSLALSGEADDTQYFGPGTRLTVL.

V and J are TRBV4-1 and TRBJ2-7; weak D call: TRBD2 (6 bases). The CDR3 is 16 amino acids. The V end was cut by 0 bases, the J end by 2 bases, with 14 bases between. The germline V gene has CDR1 MGHRA and CDR2 YSYEKL. The CDR3 region is CASSQEFSGVAYEQYF. The CDR3 DNA reads as TGCGCCAGCAGCCAAGAATTCTCGGGGGTCGCCTACGAGCAGTACTTC.

The V gene is TRBV5-5, the J gene TRBJ1-2; 9 bases map to TRBD1. The CDR3 covers 14 residues. Trimming took 4 bases from V and 5 from J; bases not matched to a gene: 6. Germline-derived CDR1 and CDR2 are SGHKS and YYEKEE (reference sequence). CDR3 residues: CASSAQGARYGYTF. Here the CDR3 DNA reads TGTGCCAGCAGCGCACAGGGGGCGCGTTATGGCTACACCTTC.

The chain recombines TRBV7-3 with TRBJ2-5; D is perhaps TRBD2 (5 bases). Germline V gene data show CDR1 as SGHTA and CDR2 as FQGTGA. V was trimmed by 2 bases and J by 5 bases, leaving 12 bases between them. This CDR3 is built from 14 residues. CDR3 sequence reads: CASSLAGTGETQYF. CDR3 bases: TGTGCCAGCAGCTTAGCGGGCACCGGGGAGACCCAGTACTTC. The entire variable domain, with the rest obtained from reference TRBV7-3 and TRBJ2-5, is as follows: GAGVSQTPSNKVTEKGKYVELRCDPISGHTALYWYRQSLGQGPEFLIYFQGTGAADDSGLPNDRFFAVRPEGSVSTLKIQRTERGDSAVYLCASSLAGTGETQYFGPGTRLLVL.

The rearrangement uses TRBV28 and TRBJ1-6, with TRBD1 as a possible D gene (5 bases). The V and J ends lost 6 bases and 5 bases respectively, with 35 bases between them. In germline, CDR1 is MDHEN, CDR2 SYDVKM. The CDR3 is made up of 22 amino acids. In nucleotides, the CDR3 is TGTGCCAGCAGACCCCTCCCGATAAACAGGTTTACCCTCTCCCAACATAATTCACCCCTCCACTTT. Translation gives CASRPLPINRFTLSQHNSPLHF.

The rearrangement joins TRBV7-9 to TRBJ1-1; D might be TRBD1 (5 bases). The CDR3 extends over 17 amino acids. V was cut by 0 bases and J by 0 bases, with 14 bases left in between. Germline-derived CDR1 and CDR2 are SEHNR and FQNEAQ (reference sequence). The CDR3 is CASSLAVEGPLNTEAFF. The DNA of the CDR3 is TGTGCCAGCAGCTTAGCGGTGGAGGGGCCCCTGAACACTGAAGCTTTCTTT.

This clone was seen a few times. V usage is TRBV9 and J usage is TRBJ2-3, with 14 positions matching TRBD2. V lost 3 bases and J lost 0; bases outside the gene matches: 6. Germline V lookup: CDR1 SGDLS, CDR2 YYNGEE. The CDR3 spans 18 residues. The DNA of the CDR3 is TGTGCCAGCAGCGCCGGACTAGCGGGGGGCCCTAGCACAGATACGCAGTATTTT. This translates into CASSAGLAGGPSTDTQYF.

The chain couples TRBV4-1 to TRBJ2-7; 9 nucleotides align to TRBD2. The germline CDR1 and CDR2 sequences are MGHRA and YSYEKL. Losses at the gene ends were 3 bases for V and 6 bases for J; bases not matched to a gene: 9. The CDR3 length is 15 residues. In nucleotides, the CDR3 is TGCGCCAGCAGCCATCTATGGCGGGAGGGTTCCGAGCAGTACTTC. This codes for CASSHLWREGSEQYF.

This clone showed up just once. The chain recombines TRBV2 with TRBJ2-2; a possible D gene is TRBD1 (6 bases). Germline V gives CDR1 SNHLY, CDR2 FYNNEI. The CDR3 spans 14 residues. V lost 10 bases, J lost 1 base, and 13 bases lay in between. CDR3 nucleotides: TGTGCCAAACAGGGCTCTTTGAACACCGGGGAGCTGTTTTTT. Protein sequence: CAKQGSLNTGELFF.

Worth noting for this clone: One junction end does not reproduce the germline sequence, and a read error may be involved. The rearrangement links TRBV10-3 to TRBJ1-2, with D unclear. CDR3 size: 18 residues. Germline loops: CDR1 ENHRY, CDR2 SYGVKD. CDR3 DNA: TGTGCCATCAGTGAGTGGGAAAGGAGACGCTCAATCAGCGGTGGCTACATCTTC. It specifies CAISEWERRRSISGGYIF.

The chain carries TRBV10-3 and TRBJ2-1, with TRBD2 matching 10 bases. V was clipped by 7 bases and J by 3 bases; unmatched bases: 6. The length of the CDR3 is 15 residues. Per the germline V gene, CDR1 is ENHRY and CDR2 is SYGVKD. CDR3 residues: CAITPSSGSYNEQFF. In DNA form, the CDR3 reads TGTGCCATCACCCCATCTAGCGGGAGCTACAATGAGCAGTTCTTC.

The chain couples TRBV7-9 to TRBJ2-7; the D is unclear. CDR1 and CDR2 from the germline V gene are SEHNR and FQNEAQ (reference sequence). This CDR3 is built from 13 residues. The ends were cut back, 2 bases at V and 2 bases at J, with 7 bases in the middle. The CDR3 nucleotides read TGTGCCAGCAGCTTAAGTGCAGCCTACGAGCAGTACTTC. As protein: CASSLSAAYEQYF.

The V gene is TRBV27, the J gene TRBJ2-7; 7 nucleotides agree with TRBD1. J lost 2 bases, V lost 7 bases, and 8 bases had no gene match. The CDR3 length is 14 residues. The germline V gene encodes CDR1 MNHEY and CDR2 SMNVEV (reference sequence). The CDR3 sequence: CASTGDSGPYEQYF. The CDR3 nucleotides are TGTGCCAGCACCGGGGACAGCGGCCCCTACGAGCAGTACTTC.

The count of this clone is one. The gene calls are TRBV5-1 and TRBJ1-2; D unclear. Trimming cost V 2 bases and J 5 bases, with 22 bases left between them. The CDR3 spans 17 residues. Looked up from germline, CDR1 is SGHRS and CDR2 is YFSETQ. The CDR3: CASSFTAGKDLSYGYTF. CDR3 nucleotide sequence: TGCGCCAGCAGCTTCACCGCGGGGAAGGATTTGAGTTATGGCTACACCTTC.

V usage is TRBV7-9 and J usage is TRBJ1-1; D unclear. The CDR3 is 13 residues long. V shed 5 bases and J shed 5 bases, with 12 bases lying between them. The germline V gene has CDR1 SEHNR and CDR2 FQNEAQ (reference sequence). This CDR3 is CASSPEVGTEAFF. CDR3 in DNA: TGTGCCAGCAGCCCAGAGGTGGGTACTGAAGCTTTCTTT. Based on the CDR3 plus reference TRBV7-9 and TRBJ1-1, the full variable domain is DTGVSQNPRHKITKRGQNVTFRCDPISEHNRLYWYRQTLGQGPEFLTYFQNEAQLEKSRLLSDRFSAERPKGSFSTLEIQRTEQGDSAMYLCASSPEVGTEAFFGQGTRLTVV.

The chain combines TRBV27 with TRBJ1-2, with D possibly matching TRBD1 (6 bases). This CDR3 is 14 amino acids long. Trimming removed 5 bases from V and 4 bases from J, with 14 bases in between. CDR1 is MNHEY and CDR2 is SMNVEV in the germline V gene (reference sequence). Here the CDR3 reads CASSRNRDTYGYTF. CDR3 bases: TGTGCCAGCAGTCGAAACCGGGACACCTATGGCTACACCTTC.

The J gene is TRBJ2-3, the V gene TRBV4-1; D might be TRBD2 (6 bases). V was shortened by 2 bases and J by 3 bases, with 12 bases between the two germline ends. CDR3 length equals 15 residues. Germline CDR1 is MGHRA and CDR2 is YSYEKL. The CDR3, as DNA: TGCGCCAGCAGCCAAATCCGGGGGTCAACAGATACGCAGTATTTT. Translation gives CASSQIRGSTDTQYF.

The chain links TRBV2 to TRBJ2-7; D is possibly TRBD1 (6 bases). Trimming removed 8 bases from V and 3 bases from J, with 14 bases in between. Germline V gene sequence: CDR1 SNHLY, CDR2 FYNNEI. The CDR3 covers 13 residues. The DNA of the CDR3 is TGTGCCAGCCTCCGGGACAAATACTACGAGCAGTACTTC. The encoded protein is CASLRDKYYEQYF.

The chain employs TRBV30 and TRBJ2-5, with D unresolved. The CDR3 loop spans 13 amino acids. Trimming stripped 8 bases from V and 4 bases from J, with 17 bases between. Germline-derived CDR1 and CDR2 are GTSNPN and SVGIG (reference sequence). CDR3 in DNA: TGTGCCCGAGGAAGACTTGATTTAGAGACCCAGTACTTC. The encoded protein is CARGRLDLETQYF.

The gene calls are TRBV2 and TRBJ2-1; TRBD1 agrees at 7 bases. The CDR3 totals 16 residues. The V gene's germline CDR1 is SNHLY and CDR2 FYNNEI. V lost 5 bases to trimming and J lost 0 bases; unmatched junction nucleotides: 7. CDR3 bases: TGTGCCAGCAGTCCTTCCAGGGGGAGCTCCTACAATGAGCAGTTCTTC. Protein: CASSPSRGSSYNEQFF.